The sequence of this TCR beta chain was determined in a study of blood T cell repertoires in COVID-19. Background on the study: Nucleic acid was either cDNA or gDNA, and it came from T cells, B-cell-depleted T cells, or PBMCs.

This clone has just one count. Original handling: Reference gene primers were amplified, and this amplification served to estimate nucleated cell counts. The data were produced by immunoSEQ multiplex PCR, yet TCRdb's version contains in-frame clones alone and is incomplete. V and J calls and clone size are as listed in that table; D and trimming were resolved from the DNA. The table shows approximately 180,000 clones, with around 85% occurring only once. While infection was still active, Seattle patients were enrolled and then followed longitudinally. This CDR3 contains 17 residues. With 4 bases clipped from V and 4 bases from J, the junction kept 12 bases outside the gene matches. In germline, CDR1 is SGHNT, CDR2 YYREEE (reference sequence).

This receptor was taken from a person between 70 and 80 years old with COVID-19, enrolled during active disease. Source material: peripheral blood. J is TRBJ1-3 and V is TRBV5-4, with 9 bases fitting TRBD1. The CDR3 DNA sequence: TGTGCCAGCAGCACCCCGCAACAGGGGGCGGGGGGAAACACCATATATTTT. Encoded protein: CASSTPQQGAGGNTIYF.